This T cell receptor beta chain appears in the sequencing data of a study of blood T cell repertoires in COVID-19. Measured with immunoSEQ multiplex PCR; TCRdb has only the in-frame clones, and not every one. Of more than 200,000 clones in the sample, around 84% are singletons; the top ten hold 10%. Germline-derived CDR1 and CDR2 are MNHEY and SVGAGI. The CDR3 totals 12 residues. Trimming shortened V by 10 bases and J by 0 bases, and 9 bases separated the two germline ends. The chain combines TRBV6-5 with TRBJ1-1; D is perhaps TRBD1 (5 bases). The clonotype comes from a woman aged 80 or over with COVID-19, enrolled during active disease. Sequenced sample: peripheral blood. The chain's CDR3 is CATLTVNTEAFF. The DNA for the CDR3 is TGTGCCACCTTGACAGTGAACACTGAAGCTTTCTTT.